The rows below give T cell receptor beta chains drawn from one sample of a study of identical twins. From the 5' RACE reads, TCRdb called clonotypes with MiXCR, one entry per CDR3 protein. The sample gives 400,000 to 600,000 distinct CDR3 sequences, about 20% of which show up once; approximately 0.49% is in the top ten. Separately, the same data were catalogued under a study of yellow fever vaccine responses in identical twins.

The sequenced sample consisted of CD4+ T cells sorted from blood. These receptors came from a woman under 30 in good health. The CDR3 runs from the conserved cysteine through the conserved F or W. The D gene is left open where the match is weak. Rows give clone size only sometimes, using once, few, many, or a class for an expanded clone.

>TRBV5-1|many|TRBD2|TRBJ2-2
CASSVVPGLGASNTGELFF
TGCGCCAGCAGCGTGGTACCGGGACTAGGGGCCTCGAACACCGGGGAGCTGTTTTTT
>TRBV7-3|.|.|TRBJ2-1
CASSRTGQPYNEQFF
TGTGCCAGCAGCAGAACTGGACAGCCCTACAATGAGCAGTTCTTC
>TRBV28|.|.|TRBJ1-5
CAGRGGGGWQPQHF
TGTGCCGGTCGTGGGGGGGGAGGATGGCAGCCCCAGCATTTT
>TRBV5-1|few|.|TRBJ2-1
CASSLVGGRGYNEQFF
TGCGCCAGCAGCCTCGTCGGGGGGCGGGGCTACAATGAGCAGTTCTTC
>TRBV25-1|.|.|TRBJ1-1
CASSEYGRRRAFF
TGTGCCAGCAGTGAATATGGTCGCAGGCGGGCTTTCTTT
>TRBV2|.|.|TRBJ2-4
CASSERGGNNIQYF
TGTGCCAGCAGTGAACGGGGTGGGAATAACATTCAGTACTTC
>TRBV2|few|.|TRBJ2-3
CASKGVYSTDTQYF
TGTGCCAGCAAGGGGGTCTACTCCACAGATACGCAGTATTTT
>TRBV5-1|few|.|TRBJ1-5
CASSLAGADQPQHF
TGCGCCAGCAGCTTGGCGGGGGCGGATCAGCCCCAGCATTTT
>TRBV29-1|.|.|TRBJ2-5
CSVPPDGAQETQYF
TGCAGCGTTCCCCCAGACGGTGCCCAAGAGACCCAGTACTTC
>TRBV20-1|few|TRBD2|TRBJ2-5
CSARLGLPDQETQYF
TGCAGTGCTAGGTTGGGACTACCGGACCAAGAGACCCAGTACTTC
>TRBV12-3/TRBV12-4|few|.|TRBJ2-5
CASSLRGSGRETQYF
TGTGCCAGCAGTTTGCGGGGATCGGGGCGGGAGACCCAGTACTTC
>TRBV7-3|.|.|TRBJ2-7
CASSPSFSIREQYF
TGTGCCAGCAGTCCTAGTTTTTCAATACGCGAGCAGTACTTC
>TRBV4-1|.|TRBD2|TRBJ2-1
CASSQEVVREGEQFF
TGCGCCAGCAGCCAAGAAGTTGTGCGGGAGGGCGAGCAGTTCTTC
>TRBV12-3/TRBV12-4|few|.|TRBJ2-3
CASSWTDRRDTQYF
TGTGCCAGCAGTTGGACCGACCGTCGGGATACGCAGTATTTT
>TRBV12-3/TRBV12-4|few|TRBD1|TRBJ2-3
CASQSPGQGIRSTDTQYF
TGTGCCAGCCAAAGTCCGGGACAGGGGATACGATCCACAGATACGCAGTATTTT
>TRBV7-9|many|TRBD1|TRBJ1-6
CASSPRDRDSPLHF
TGTGCCAGCAGCCCCCGGGACAGGGATTCACCCCTCCACTTT
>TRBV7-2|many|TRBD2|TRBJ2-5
CASSPVGGGYQETQYF
TGTGCCAGCAGCCCCGTCGGGGGAGGGTACCAAGAGACCCAGTACTTC
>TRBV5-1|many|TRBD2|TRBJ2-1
CASTALAGINEQFF
TGCGCCAGCACGGCGCTAGCGGGAATCAATGAGCAGTTCTTC
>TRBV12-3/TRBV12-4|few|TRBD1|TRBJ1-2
CASSSGSDRGRINYGYTF
TGTGCCAGCAGTTCCGGGTCCGACAGGGGGCGGATTAACTATGGCTACACCTTC
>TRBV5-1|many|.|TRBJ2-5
CASSLAGKQQETQYF
TGCGCCAGCAGCTTGGCCGGGAAGCAGCAAGAGACCCAGTACTTC
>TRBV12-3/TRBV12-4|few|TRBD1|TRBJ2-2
CASRYTGGPTGELFF
TGTGCCAGCAGGTACACAGGGGGCCCCACCGGGGAGCTGTTTTTT
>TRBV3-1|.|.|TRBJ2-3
CASSQDPALTDTQYF
TGTGCCAGCAGCCAAGACCCCGCTCTTACAGATACGCAGTATTTT
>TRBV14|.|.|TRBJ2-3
CASSRAGTRTQYF
TGTGCCAGCAGCCGAGCTGGGACAAGGACGCAGTATTTT
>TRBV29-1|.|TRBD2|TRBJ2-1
CSVAILAANYNEQFF
TGCAGCGTTGCAATTCTAGCGGCGAACTACAATGAGCAGTTCTTC
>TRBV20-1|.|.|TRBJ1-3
CSVSQASGNTIYF
TGCAGTGTCTCTCAAGCCTCTGGAAACACCATATATTTT
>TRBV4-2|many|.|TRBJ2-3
CASSKGDGGSSTDTQYF
TGTGCCAGCAGCAAAGGGGACGGGGGCAGCAGCACAGATACGCAGTATTTT
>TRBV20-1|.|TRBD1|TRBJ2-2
CSAPLAPGQGSTGELFF
TGCAGTGCGCCTCTGGCCCCTGGACAGGGATCCACCGGGGAGCTGTTTTTT
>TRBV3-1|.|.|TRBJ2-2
CASSQVITGELFF
TGTGCCAGCAGCCAAGTGATCACCGGGGAGCTGTTTTTT
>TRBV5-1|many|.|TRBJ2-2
CASSLAGNTGELFF
TGCGCCAGCAGCTTGGCCGGGAACACCGGGGAGCTGTTTTTT
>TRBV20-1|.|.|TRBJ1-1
CSAEILAGRKHTEAFF
TGCAGTGCCGAAATCTTGGCAGGGAGAAAACACACTGAAGCTTTCTTT
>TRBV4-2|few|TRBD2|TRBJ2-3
CASRASGVSTDTQYF
TGTGCCAGCAGAGCTAGCGGGGTAAGCACAGATACGCAGTATTTT
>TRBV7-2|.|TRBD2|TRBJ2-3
CASRRAGATDTQYF
TGTGCCAGCAGACGAGCGGGGGCCACAGATACGCAGTATTTT
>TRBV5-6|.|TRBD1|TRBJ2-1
CASSLRTGSSYNEQFF
TGTGCCAGCAGCCTTAGGACAGGGAGTTCCTACAATGAGCAGTTCTTC
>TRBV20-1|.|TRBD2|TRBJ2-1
CSAREPGLAGDEQFF
TGCAGTGCTAGAGAACCGGGACTAGCGGGAGATGAGCAGTTCTTC
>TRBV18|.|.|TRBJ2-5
CASSLQGKGVQETQYF
TGTGCCAGCTCCCTGCAGGGGAAGGGCGTCCAAGAGACCCAGTACTTC
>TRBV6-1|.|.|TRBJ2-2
CAEGESMNTGELFF
TGTGCTGAGGGGGAATCAATGAACACCGGGGAGCTGTTTTTT
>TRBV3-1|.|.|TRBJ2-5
CASSHARETQYF
TGTGCCAGCAGCCATGCTAGGGAGACCCAGTACTTC
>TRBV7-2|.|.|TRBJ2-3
CASSLSANDAQYF
TGTGCCAGCAGCTTGTCCGCAAATGACGCGCAGTATTTT
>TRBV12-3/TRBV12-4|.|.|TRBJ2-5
CASSLPYSSVETQYF
TGTGCCAGCAGTTTACCTTACTCTAGCGTAGAGACCCAGTACTTC
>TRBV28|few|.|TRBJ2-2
CASRGGGIQGTGELFF
TGTGCCAGCCGAGGGGGAGGGATTCAAGGCACCGGGGAGCTGTTTTTT
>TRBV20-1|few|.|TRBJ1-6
CSAHRGVYNSPLHF
TGCAGTGCCCATCGGGGCGTTTATAATTCACCCCTCCACTTT
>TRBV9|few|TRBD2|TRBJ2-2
CASSLPLAPSGTGELFF
TGTGCCAGCAGCCTACCACTAGCGCCCTCTGGCACCGGGGAGCTGTTTTTT
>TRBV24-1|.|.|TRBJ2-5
CATSEPGGHAETQYF
TGTGCCACCAGTGAACCAGGTGGGCACGCGGAGACCCAGTACTTC
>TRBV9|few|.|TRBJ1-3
CASSRGEDTIYF
TGTGCCAGCAGCCGGGGGGAAGACACCATATATTTT
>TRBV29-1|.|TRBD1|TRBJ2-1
CSARGQGVYNEQFF
TGCAGCGCTAGGGGACAGGGGGTCTACAATGAGCAGTTCTTC
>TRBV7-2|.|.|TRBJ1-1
CASSLSGGRAEAFF
TGTGCCAGCAGCTTGTCGGGGGGGCGGGCTGAAGCTTTCTTT
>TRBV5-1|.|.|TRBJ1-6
CASSLTRALNDSPLHF
TGCGCCAGCAGCTTGACCAGGGCCCTGAATGATTCACCCCTCCACTTT
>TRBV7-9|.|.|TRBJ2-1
CASSQGPSYNEQFF
TGTGCCAGCAGCCAGGGACCCTCCTACAATGAGCAGTTCTTC
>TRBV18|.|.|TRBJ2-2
CASSPIVIATGELFF
TGTGCCAGCTCACCTATTGTGATAGCCACCGGGGAGCTGTTTTTT
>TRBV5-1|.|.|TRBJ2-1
CASSLATVEYNEQFF
TGCGCCAGCAGCTTGGCAACAGTAGAATACAATGAGCAGTTCTTC
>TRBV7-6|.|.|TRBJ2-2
CASSFSGGPTGELFF
TGTGCCAGCAGCTTTTCGGGCGGCCCCACCGGGGAGCTGTTTTTT
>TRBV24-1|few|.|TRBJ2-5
CATSDPPHRNGGETQYF
TGTGCCACCAGTGACCCCCCGCACAGAAATGGAGGGGAGACCCAGTACTTC
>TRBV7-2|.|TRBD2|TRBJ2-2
CASSFRGLAGGFGGELFF
TGTGCCAGCAGCTTCCGGGGACTAGCGGGAGGGTTTGGCGGGGAGCTGTTTTTT
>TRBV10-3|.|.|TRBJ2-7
CAISDDRNYEQYF
TGTGCCATCAGTGACGATCGAAACTACGAGCAGTACTTC
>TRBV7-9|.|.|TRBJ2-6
CASRPAGTGANVLTF
TGTGCCAGCAGACCCGCAGGGACTGGGGCCAACGTCCTGACTTTC
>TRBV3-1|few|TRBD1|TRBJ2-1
CASSLGQMSSYNEQFF
TGTGCCAGCAGCTTGGGACAGATGTCCTCCTACAATGAGCAGTTCTTC
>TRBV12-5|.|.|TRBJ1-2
CASGTSGGNYGYTF
TGTGCTAGTGGTACCTCGGGAGGGAACTATGGCTACACCTTC